This TCR beta chain appears in the sequencing data of a study of T cells expressing NK-cell markers. The overall study: Sorted CD3+CD56-NKG2C+, CD3+CD56+NKG2C- and CD3+CD56+NKG2C+ T cells were the source of the TCR beta repertoires.

5'RACE template switching built TCR beta cDNA with unique molecular identifiers. TCRdb reprocessed the 5' RACE reads, with one entry per CDR3 protein and no DNA. The sample table includes some 340,000 distinct CDR3 sequences. The TCR sequence derives from a man aged 18-75 years in good health. Source material: blood T cells: a sorted CD56 or NKG2C T cell subset, CD4+ or CD8+ T cells, or bulk PBMC T cells (not recorded which).

This CDR3 is CSARDRGHLYGYTF. V is TRBV20-1 and J is TRBJ1-2; TCRdb calls TRBD1, which cannot be checked without DNA. CDR3 length: 14 residues. The germline V gene encodes CDR1 DFQATT and CDR2 SNEGSKA (reference sequence).